This entry describes one TCR beta chain. These data come from a study of patients and donors after allogeneic stem cell transplantation. TCRdb re-called the RT-PCR reads through MiXCR, storing one row per CDR3 protein. The sample consists of approximately 430,000 distinct CDR3 sequences, more than 15% of them appearing once. This CDR3 spans 14 amino acids. Trimming at V came to 6 bases and at J to 5 bases, leaving 6 bases not matched to a gene. Germline CDR1 reads LNHDA; CDR2 reads SQIVND (reference sequence). The sample comprised blood, either unsorted or a sorted T cell fraction (not recorded which). The TCR comes from a human donor who was either an allogeneic HSCT recipient or a stem cell or donor lymphocyte infusion donor (not recorded which). It is not recorded whose cells these are; they may come from a transplant donor. V is TRBV19 and J is TRBJ2-5, with 10 bases fitting TRBD1. The CDR3 reads CASRTTGGGETQYF. The CDR3 DNA reads TGTGCCAGTAGGACGACAGGGGGCGGTGAGACCCAGTACTTC. The full variable domain, completed using reference TRBV19 and TRBJ2-5, is DGGITQSPKYLFRKEGQNVTLSCEQNLNHDAMYWYRQDPGQGLRLIYYSQIVNDFQKGDIAEGYSVSREKKESFPLTVTSAQKNPTAFYLCASRTTGGGETQYFGPGTRLLVL.